This T cell receptor beta chain was captured by sequencing in a study of blood T cell repertoires in COVID-19. Study information: Some COVID-19 samples were acute and others convalescent; all came from the United States, Italy and Spain. Sources were T cells, B-cell-depleted T cells, or PBMCs; the material itself was cDNA or gDNA.

Original analysis: Nucleated cell counts were estimated from reference gene primer amplification. Sequenced by immunoSEQ multiplex PCR; TCRdb stores in-frame clones only, minus some. D and trimming come from the DNA, and the V and J calls and clone size come from that table. The sample has 59,000 or so clones; roughly 78% are singletons. Per the germline V gene, CDR1 is SGHDN and CDR2 is FVKESK. This CDR3 has 18 residues. Trimming pared 2 bases from V and 0 bases from J, leaving 19 bases between. This receptor was taken from a man aged 55 to 70 with acute or convalescent COVID-19. The chain links TRBV14 to TRBJ2-5; no firm D call. Sequencing used peripheral blood. CDR3 DNA: TGTGCCAGCAGCCAAAGATCCCCTTTAATGAGGTACCAAGAGACCCAGTACTTC. Residues: CASSQRSPLMRYQETQYF.